A single T cell receptor beta chain is shown here with its context. Antigen unknown. This sample was included in a study of human thymus T cells. Study-level findings and limits: Unrelated individuals had highly overlapping thymic repertoires, as reported in related research. Thymic as well as blood repertoires seemed to favor certain V and J genes unevenly.

The repertoire was sequenced with immunoSEQ multiplex PCR; TCRdb's copy has only in-frame clones and lacks some. This table holds about 78,000 clones, just over 95% found once. The germline V gene encodes CDR1 MGHRA and CDR2 YSYEKL. The CDR3 consists of 16 residues. J was trimmed by 3 bases and V by 4 bases; bases with no gene match: 4. The study used thymus tissue resected during corrective heart surgery. Healthy Finnish infants having corrective surgery for congenital heart defects served as donors. The source of this sequence is a boy in the first two years of life with a congenital heart defect but otherwise immunologically healthy. Input material: thymus tissue. The V and J genes are TRBV4-1 and TRBJ2-1; 12 nucleotides match TRBD2. CDR3 nucleotide sequence: TGCGCCAGCAGCCCAGAGGGACTAGCGGGCTACAATGAGCAGTTCTTC. It is translated as CASSPEGLAGYNEQFF.